The 27 T cell receptor beta chains given below trace back to one sample, sequenced in a study of control samples from healthy donors and cancer patients. TCRdb's copy holds only in-frame clones and misses some; the assay was immunoSEQ multiplex PCR. The data contain over 80,000 clones, 79% of them singletons. The sequencing input was blood. All receptors derive from a woman in her thirties in good health.

The chain links TRBV5-1 to TRBJ2-7, with D perhaps TRBD1 or TRBD2 (5 bases each). Germline values: CDR1 SGHRS, CDR2 YFSETQ. The germline V and J ends were trimmed by 4 bases and 7 bases, with 15 bases remaining between them. CDR3 size: 13 residues. Here the CDR3 DNA reads TGCGCCAGCAGCCCGGGACCGAACGGGGAGCAGTACTTC. Protein: CASSPGPNGEQYF.

The rearrangement joins TRBV11-2 to TRBJ1-1, with D uncertain. Trimming took off 3 bases at V and 1 base at J, with 0 bases between the two ends. Germline CDR1 and CDR2: SGHAT and FQNNGV. This CDR3 comprises 11 residues. CDR3 sequence reads: CASSLNTEAFF. Here the CDR3 DNA reads TGTGCCAGCAGCTTGAACACTGAAGCTTTCTTT.

J is TRBJ2-7 and V is TRBV6-5, with a possible D match to TRBD1 (6 bases). Germline CDR1 MNHEY, CDR2 SVGAGI. The ends were cut back, 6 bases at V and 2 bases at J, with 14 bases in the middle. CDR3 size: 14 residues. CDR3: CASRPKDSAYEQYF. DNA for the CDR3: TGTGCCAGCAGACCGAAGGACAGTGCCTACGAGCAGTACTTC.

This chain uses TRBV4-2 with TRBJ1-2, with 10 bases aligning to TRBD1. CDR1 is LGHNA, CDR2 YNFKEQ, per germline. This CDR3 is built from 13 residues. Losses at the gene ends were 6 bases for V and 8 bases for J; bases not matched to a gene: 6. This chain's CDR3 is CASRGTGDRGYTF. CDR3 nucleotides: TGTGCCAGCAGAGGGACAGGGGATAGGGGCTACACCTTC.

This chain connects TRBV11-2 to TRBJ1-5; TRBD1 might be the D (6 bases). The CDR3 sequence is 15 residues long. Germline CDR1 is SGHAT and CDR2 is FQNNGV. V gave up 3 bases and J gave up 4 bases, with 13 bases separating them. CDR3 sequence reads: CASSFTDRPNQPQHF. The DNA for the CDR3 is TGTGCCAGCAGCTTCACGGACAGACCGAATCAGCCCCAGCATTTT.

The chain couples TRBV11-3 to TRBJ2-7; 7 bases align to TRBD1. V lost 1 base to trimming and J lost 2 bases; unmatched junction nucleotides: 5. Germline V gene data show CDR1 as SGHNT and CDR2 as YENEEA. There are 15 residues in the CDR3. The CDR3, as DNA: TGTGCCAGCAGCTTAGCAGGGGGATTGGCCTACGAGCAGTACTTC. Amino acid sequence: CASSLAGGLAYEQYF.

J is TRBJ1-5 and V is TRBV19, with D hard to call. V lost 3 bases to trimming and J lost 4 bases, with 10 bases between them. The CDR3 length is 14 residues. Per the germline V gene, CDR1 is LNHDA and CDR2 is SQIVND (reference sequence). The CDR3 region is CASSMGSRNQPQHF. The DNA for the CDR3 is TGTGCCAGTAGTATGGGTAGCAGGAATCAGCCCCAGCATTTT.

The gene calls are TRBV2 and TRBJ1-4; 7 bases match TRBD1. The CDR3 runs to 16 residues. V gave up 4 bases and J gave up 0 bases; unmatched junction bases: 5. The germline V gene encodes CDR1 SNHLY and CDR2 FYNNEI. The CDR3 coding sequence is TGTGCCAGCAGTGCTGACAGGGCTGCAACTAATGAAAAACTGTTTTTT. Amino acid sequence: CASSADRAATNEKLFF. Full variable domain (remainder filled in from reference TRBV2 and TRBJ1-4): EPEVTQTPSHQVTQMGQEVILRCVPISNHLYFYWYRQILGQKVEFLVSFYNNEISEKSEIFDDQFSVERPDGSNFTLKIRSTKLEDSAMYFCASSADRAATNEKLFFGSGTQLSVL.

This clone turned up a few times. The chain carries TRBV6-5 and TRBJ2-1; D is possibly TRBD1 (6 bases). The CDR3 is 15 residues long. Germline CDR1 reads MNHEY; CDR2 reads SVGAGI. Deletions cut 4 bases from V and 0 bases from J, with 10 bases between. As DNA, the CDR3 is TGTGCCAGCAGTTCGGACAGAAGCTCCTACAATGAGCAGTTCTTC. As protein: CASSSDRSSYNEQFF.

This clone has only one observation. The chain employs TRBV29-1 and TRBJ2-7; D is unclear. CDR1 and CDR2 from the germline V gene are SQVTM and ANQGSEA. The length of the CDR3 is 12 residues. Trimming removed 0 bases from V and 1 base from J, with 4 bases in between. CDR3 sequence reads: CSVEDLSYEQYF. The CDR3 nucleotides read TGCAGCGTTGAAGACCTTTCCTACGAGCAGTACTTC.

This chain joins TRBV9 and TRBJ2-1; 9 positions match TRBD2. This CDR3 has 17 residues. After removal of 0 bases from V and 6 bases from J, the junction contained 10 bases not matched to a gene. Germline CDR1 SGDLS, CDR2 YYNGEE. CDR3 protein: CASSVDPVAGVLNEQFF. DNA of the CDR3: TGTGCCAGCAGCGTAGATCCCGTAGCGGGGGTTCTCAATGAGCAGTTCTTC.

This rearrangement joins TRBV7-2 to TRBJ1-1; TRBD1 might be the D (5 bases). Trimming pared 5 bases from V and 4 bases from J, leaving 14 bases between. The CDR3 sequence is 14 residues long. The germline CDR1 and CDR2 sequences are SGHTA and FQGNSA. The CDR3 reads CASSLNGGGTEAFF. The DNA of the CDR3 is TGTGCCAGCAGCCTCAACGGGGGGGGCACTGAAGCTTTCTTT.

V and J are TRBV19 and TRBJ2-5, with D possibly being TRBD1 (6 bases). This CDR3 has 16 residues. Per the germline V gene, CDR1 is LNHDA and CDR2 is SQIVND (reference sequence). V was trimmed by 1 base and J by 5 bases, leaving 17 bases between them. The CDR3 DNA follows: TGTGCCAGTAGTATAGGTCAGGGGACCCCCGGGGAGACCCAGTACTTC. Its translation: CASSIGQGTPGETQYF.

The genes are TRBV10-3 and TRBJ1-5; D is possibly TRBD1 (6 bases). The CDR3 has 13 residues. In germline, CDR1 is ENHRY, CDR2 SYGVKD. Trimming stripped 2 bases from V and 9 bases from J, with 11 bases between. The CDR3 protein is CAISEDRSTPQHF. The DNA for the CDR3 is TGTGCCATCAGTGAGGACAGGAGTACGCCCCAGCATTTT.

The rearrangement joins TRBV27 to TRBJ1-1; a possible D gene is TRBD1 (6 bases). Trimming stripped 2 bases from V and 2 bases from J, with 18 bases between. Germline loops: CDR1 MNHEY, CDR2 SMNVEV (reference sequence). CDR3 length: 17 residues. In DNA, the CDR3 is TGTGCCAGCAGTTTACGACGGGGAGGGGGGCGAAACACTGAAGCTTTCTTT. Translated, it gives CASSLRRGGGRNTEAFF.

The DNA of the CDR3 is TGTGCCAGCAGCCTTCATCGACGGAGGAATCAGCCCCAGCATTTT. It encodes CASSLHRRRNQPQHF. The V call is TRBV3-1 (or the pseudogene TRBV3-2), the J call TRBJ1-5, with D hard to call. CDR3 length: 15 amino acids. V lost 4 bases and J lost 4, with 14 bases in between. The germline V gene has CDR1 LGHDT and CDR2 YNNKEL (reference sequence).

The rearrangement uses TRBV27 and TRBJ2-1, with no clear D. Looked up from germline, CDR1 is MNHEY and CDR2 is SMNVEV (reference sequence). CDR3 length: 15 amino acids. With 2 bases removed from V and 2 bases from J, the gap between germline ends came to 10 bases. CDR3 loop: CASSLMGNTYNEQFF. The CDR3 nucleotides are TGTGCCAGCAGTTTAATGGGGAATACCTACAATGAGCAGTTCTTC.

CDR3 sequence reads: CASSLSDRSYEQYF. CDR3 DNA sequence: TGTGCCAGCAGTCTCTCGGACAGGTCCTACGAGCAGTACTTC. The chain employs TRBV6-5 and TRBJ2-7, with TRBD1 matching over 7 bases. This CDR3 has 14 residues. The junction had 5 bases not matched to a gene; V was cut back by 5 bases and J by 1 base. Germline CDR1 MNHEY, CDR2 SVGAGI.

This chain connects TRBV6-2 or TRBV6-3 to TRBJ2-7; 11 bases fit TRBD1. The germline gives CDR1 MNHEY, CDR2 SVGEGT. The CDR3 contains 14 residues. V shed 6 bases and J 4 bases; nucleotides not matched to a gene: 5. For the CDR3, the DNA is TGTGCCAGCAGCGCCGGGACAGGGGGTTACGAGCAGTACTTC. Translated, it gives CASSAGTGGYEQYF.

The chain couples TRBV6-4 to TRBJ2-2; D remains unclear. The V gene's germline CDR1 is MRHNA and CDR2 SNTAGT. The CDR3 length is 14 residues. The V end lost 0 bases, the J end lost 3 bases, and 5 bases lay between the germline ends. CDR3 in amino acids: CASSDSLDTGELFF. The CDR3 nucleotides read TGTGCCAGCAGTGACTCATTAGACACCGGGGAGCTGTTTTTT.

This chain uses TRBV5-1 with TRBJ2-7; 7 nucleotides align to TRBD1. The CDR3 contains 14 residues. V lost 4 bases to trimming and J lost 6 bases; unmatched junction nucleotides: 10. Germline CDR1 and CDR2: SGHRS and YFSETQ. DNA of the CDR3: TGCGCCAGCAGCCCAGATGACAGGGTCGGCGAGCAGTACTTC. Its translation: CASSPDDRVGEQYF.

In its sample, this clone was seen once. The V call is TRBV2, the J call TRBJ2-7; 10 nucleotides agree with TRBD2. The germline V gene has CDR1 SNHLY and CDR2 FYNNEI. Trimming cost V 5 bases and J 6 bases; bases outside gene matches: 13. The CDR3 consists of 16 residues. CDR3 coding DNA: TGTGCCAGCAGTCCCCCCTCACTAGCGGGGTCAGGCGAGCAGTACTTC. It specifies CASSPPSLAGSGEQYF.

This chain joins TRBV7-9 and TRBJ2-3, with TRBD1 identical over 10 bases. Trimming removed 5 bases from V and 4 bases from J; junction bases left unmatched: 9. CDR1 is SEHNR, CDR2 FQNEAQ, per germline (reference sequence). This CDR3 is built from 16 residues. The CDR3 is CASSKSGTGVADTQYF. CDR3 nucleotides: TGTGCCAGCAGCAAGTCCGGGACAGGGGTCGCAGATACGCAGTATTTT.

In this sample, this clone turned up a few times. The V gene is TRBV9, the J gene TRBJ2-7, with TRBD2 identical over 7 bases. After removal of 1 base from V and 5 bases from J, the junction contained 9 bases not matched to a gene. Germline assignment: CDR1 SGDLS and CDR2 YYNGEE. The CDR3 totals 15 residues. CDR3 residues: CASSVSSAREDEQYF. The CDR3 nucleotides are TGTGCCAGCAGCGTAAGTAGCGCTCGGGAGGACGAGCAGTACTTC.

The CDR3, as DNA: TGTGCCAGTAGTATGGGAGGCACTACCTACGAGCAGTACTTC. As protein: CASSMGGTTYEQYF. V is TRBV19 and J is TRBJ2-7; TRBD2 is a possible D gene (6 bases). The V end lost 3 bases, the J end lost 2 bases, and 11 bases lay between the germline ends. This CDR3 is 14 amino acids long. Germline assignment: CDR1 LNHDA and CDR2 SQIVND (reference sequence).

The gene calls are TRBV6-2 or TRBV6-3 and TRBJ2-4; possibly TRBD2 for D (5 bases). This CDR3 is 15 amino acids long. CDR1 is MNHEY and CDR2 is SVGEGT in the germline V gene. V lost 4 bases to trimming and J lost 15 bases, with 25 bases between them. In DNA, the CDR3 is TGTGCCAGCAGTTCTGGCGGGCGGAGCCAAAGTAGGTGGTACTTC. Encoded protein: CASSSGGRSQSRWYF.

V gene TRBV3-1 (or the pseudogene TRBV3-2) combines with J gene TRBJ2-7; TRBD1 might be the D (5 bases). The V end was cut by 2 bases, the J end by 2 bases, with 10 bases between. The CDR3 extends over 14 amino acids. Germline CDR1 and CDR2: LGHDT and YNNKEL (reference sequence). The CDR3 DNA follows: TGTGCCAGCAGCCAACAGGGTCCCCCCTACGAGCAGTACTTC. Its protein product is CASSQQGPPYEQYF.